This TCR beta chain was captured in a study of identifying expanded T cells in peripheral blood. The CDR3 contains 12 residues. Germline V gene data show CDR1 as SQVTM and CDR2 as ANQGSEA. V lost 6 bases to trimming and J lost 1 base, with 9 bases between them. Concerning this clone itself: What it binds is not known.

Notes on the study in general: Differentially abundant clones: around 1.2 between replicates, approximately 15 at approximately two weeks, approximately 19 at four. Clone count variance between two-week samples rose with total template count.

Data came from immunoSEQ multiplex PCR; TCRdb stores just in-frame clones and leaves some out. The data show 100,000 or so clones, around 85% seen once. During the collection period, no donor immune events like infections were recorded. The genes are TRBV29-1 and TRBJ1-1; D not resolved. The material sequenced was blood. The receptor was derived from a person between 18 and 70 years old in good health. The CDR3 DNA reads as TGCAGCGTCGCCGGCGGGAACACTGAAGCTTTCTTT. Its protein is CSVAGGNTEAFF.